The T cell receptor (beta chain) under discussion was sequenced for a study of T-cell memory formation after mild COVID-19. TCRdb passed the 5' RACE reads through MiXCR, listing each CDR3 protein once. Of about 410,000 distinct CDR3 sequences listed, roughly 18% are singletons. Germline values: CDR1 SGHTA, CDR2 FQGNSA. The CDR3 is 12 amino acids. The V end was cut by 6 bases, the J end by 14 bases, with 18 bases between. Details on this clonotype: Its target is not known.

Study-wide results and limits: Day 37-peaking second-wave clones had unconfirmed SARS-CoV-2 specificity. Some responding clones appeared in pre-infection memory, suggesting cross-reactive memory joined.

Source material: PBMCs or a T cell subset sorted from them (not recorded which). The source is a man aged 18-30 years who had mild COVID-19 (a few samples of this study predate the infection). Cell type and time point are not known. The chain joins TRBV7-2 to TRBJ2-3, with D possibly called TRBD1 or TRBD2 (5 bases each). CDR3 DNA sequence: TGTGCCAGCAGATCCCCGGGACGGAAGCTGTATTTT. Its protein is CASRSPGRKLYF.